This T cell receptor (beta chain) comes out of a study of blood T cell repertoires in COVID-19. Study information: Both acute and convalescent COVID-19 samples were obtained from the United States, Italy and Spain. In each case, the material was cDNA or gDNA derived from T cells, B-cell-depleted T cells, or PBMCs.

Original processing notes: Amplification of reference gene primers provided the estimated nucleated cell counts. Sequencing was performed with immunoSEQ multiplex PCR; in TCRdb, only in-frame clones are kept and a portion is missing. The V and J calls and clone size are taken from that table; D and trimming were inferred from the DNA. Of a few hundred thousand clones listed, over 75% were seen once; the top ten hold around 9.6%. While infection was still active, Seattle patients were enrolled and then followed longitudinally. The CDR3 sequence is 15 residues long. Germline CDR1 and CDR2: MGHRA and YSYEKL. V gave up 3 bases and J gave up 2 bases; unmatched junction bases: 5.

The receptor's source is a woman in her seventies with COVID-19, enrolled during active disease. Sequencing input: peripheral blood. The gene calls are TRBV4-1 and TRBJ2-7; 9 nucleotides line up with TRBD1. The CDR3 spells CASSQGQGPAYEQYF. The DNA of the CDR3 is TGCGCCAGCAGCCAGGGACAGGGACCAGCCTACGAGCAGTACTTC.